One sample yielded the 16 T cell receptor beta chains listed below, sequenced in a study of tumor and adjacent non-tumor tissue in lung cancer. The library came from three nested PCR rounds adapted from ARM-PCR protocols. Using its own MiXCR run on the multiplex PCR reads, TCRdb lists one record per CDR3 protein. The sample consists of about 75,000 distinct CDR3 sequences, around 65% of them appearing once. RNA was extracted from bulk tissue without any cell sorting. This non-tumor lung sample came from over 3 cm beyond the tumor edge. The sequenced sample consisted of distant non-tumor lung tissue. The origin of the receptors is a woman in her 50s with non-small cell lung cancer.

The CDR3 coding sequence is TGTGCCAGCAGCCCGGGGATAGGCCGGACTTACGAGCAGTACTTC. This translates into CASSPGIGRTYEQYF. This rearrangement joins TRBV11-2 to TRBJ2-7; D may be TRBD2 (5 bases). The CDR3 spans 15 residues. The V gene lost 5 bases and the J gene lost 4 bases, with 18 bases spanning the gap. Germline CDR1 and CDR2: SGHAT and FQNNGV. Using reference TRBV11-2 and TRBJ2-7 for the parts outside the CDR3, the full variable domain is EAGVAQSPRYKIIEKRQSVAFWCNPISGHATLYWYQQILGQGPKLLIQFQNNGVVDDSQLPKDRFSAERLKGVDSTLKIQPAKLEDSAVYLCASSPGIGRTYEQYFGPGTRLTVT.

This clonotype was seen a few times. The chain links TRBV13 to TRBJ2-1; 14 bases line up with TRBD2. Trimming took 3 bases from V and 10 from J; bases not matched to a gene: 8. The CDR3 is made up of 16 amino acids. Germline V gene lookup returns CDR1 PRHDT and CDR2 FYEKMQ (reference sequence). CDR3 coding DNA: TGTGCCAGCAGCTTTTCCGGACTAGCGGGAGGAGGGGAGCAGTTCTTC. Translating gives CASSFSGLAGGGEQFF.

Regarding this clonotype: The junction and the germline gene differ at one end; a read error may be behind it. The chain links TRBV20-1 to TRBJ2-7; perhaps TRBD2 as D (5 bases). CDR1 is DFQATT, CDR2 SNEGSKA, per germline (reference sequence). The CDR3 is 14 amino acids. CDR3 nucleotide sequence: TGCAGTACTAGTAGTGAGGTGATAGGCTACGAGCAGTACTTC. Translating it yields CSTSSEVIGYEQYF.

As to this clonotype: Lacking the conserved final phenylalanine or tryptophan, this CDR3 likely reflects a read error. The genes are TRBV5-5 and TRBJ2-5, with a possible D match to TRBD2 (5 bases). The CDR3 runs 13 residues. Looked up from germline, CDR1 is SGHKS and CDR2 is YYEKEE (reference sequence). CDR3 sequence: CASRRLEQETQYI. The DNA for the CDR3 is TGTGCTAGCAGGAGGCTAGAACAAGAGACCCAGTACATC.

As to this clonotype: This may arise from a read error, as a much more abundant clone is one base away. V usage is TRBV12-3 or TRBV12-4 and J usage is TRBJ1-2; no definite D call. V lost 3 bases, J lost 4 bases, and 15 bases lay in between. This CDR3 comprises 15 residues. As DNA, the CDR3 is TGTGCCAGCAGTTTCCAGGCGCAGCTGGCCTATGGCTACACCTTC. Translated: CASSFQAQLAYGYTF.

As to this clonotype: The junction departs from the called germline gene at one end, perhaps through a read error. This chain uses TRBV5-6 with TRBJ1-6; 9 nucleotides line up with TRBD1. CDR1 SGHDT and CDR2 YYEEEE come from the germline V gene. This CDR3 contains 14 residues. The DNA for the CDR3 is TGTGCCAACAGCTCGGACAGGGGAAATTCACCCCTCCACTTT. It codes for CANSSDRGNSPLHF.

The CDR3 reads CSVRDTGEVFF. CDR3 bases: TGCAGCGTGAGGGACACCGGGGAAGTGTTTTTT. The rearrangement joins TRBV29-1 to TRBJ2-2; D perhaps matches TRBD1 (6 bases). V lost 6 bases and J lost 15, with 17 bases in between. There are 11 residues in the CDR3. From germline, CDR1 is SQVTM and CDR2 ANQGSEA.

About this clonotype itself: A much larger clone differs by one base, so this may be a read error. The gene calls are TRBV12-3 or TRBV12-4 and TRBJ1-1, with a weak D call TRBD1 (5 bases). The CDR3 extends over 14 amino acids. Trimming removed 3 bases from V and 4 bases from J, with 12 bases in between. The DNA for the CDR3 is TGTGCCAGCAGTTTGGGGGAAGGGCCCACTGAAGCTTTCTTT. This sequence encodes CASSLGEGPTEAFF.

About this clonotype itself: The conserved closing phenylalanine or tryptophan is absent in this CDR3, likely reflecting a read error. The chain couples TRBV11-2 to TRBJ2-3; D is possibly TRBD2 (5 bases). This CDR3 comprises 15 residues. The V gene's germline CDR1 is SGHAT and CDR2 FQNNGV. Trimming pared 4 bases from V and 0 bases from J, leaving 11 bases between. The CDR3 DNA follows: TGTGCCAGCAGCTCCGCAGCGGCTAGCACAGATACGCAGTATTTG. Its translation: CASSSAAASTDTQYL.

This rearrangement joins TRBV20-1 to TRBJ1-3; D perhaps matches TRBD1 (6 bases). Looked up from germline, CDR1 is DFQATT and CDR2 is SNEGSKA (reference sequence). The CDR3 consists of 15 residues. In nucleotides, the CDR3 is TGCGATGCTAGCGCAGGGGCTGTGTCTGGAAACACCATATATTTT. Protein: CDASAGAVSGNTIYF.

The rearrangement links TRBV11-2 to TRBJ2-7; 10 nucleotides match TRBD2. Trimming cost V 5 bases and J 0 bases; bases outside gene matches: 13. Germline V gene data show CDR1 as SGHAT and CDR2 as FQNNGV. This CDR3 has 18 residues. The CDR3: CASSLGILAGANSYEQYF. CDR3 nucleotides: TGTGCCAGCAGCCTTGGAATTCTAGCGGGAGCGAACTCCTACGAGCAGTACTTC.

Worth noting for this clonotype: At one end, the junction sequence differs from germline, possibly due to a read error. The CDR3 DNA reads as TGTGTCAGCAGAATCTGGACTAGCGGGTCGGGTGAGCAGTTCTTC. It codes for CVSRIWTSGSGEQFF. This chain joins TRBV6-5 and TRBJ2-1; 11 bases are a match to TRBD2. The germline gives CDR1 MNHEY, CDR2 SVGAGI. This CDR3 has 15 residues.

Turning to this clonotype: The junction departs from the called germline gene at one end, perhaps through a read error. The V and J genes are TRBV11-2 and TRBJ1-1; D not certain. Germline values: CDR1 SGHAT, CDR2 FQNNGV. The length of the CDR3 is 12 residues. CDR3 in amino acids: CASNLDMTEAFF. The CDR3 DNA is TGTGCCAGCAACTTAGATATGACTGAGGCTTTCTTT.

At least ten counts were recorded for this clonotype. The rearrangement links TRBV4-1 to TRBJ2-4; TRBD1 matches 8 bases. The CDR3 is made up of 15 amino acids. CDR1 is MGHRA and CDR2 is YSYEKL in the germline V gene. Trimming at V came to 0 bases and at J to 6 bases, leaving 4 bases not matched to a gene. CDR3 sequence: CASSQEDRAGNIQYF. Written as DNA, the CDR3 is TGCGCCAGCAGCCAAGAGGACAGGGCTGGAAACATTCAGTACTTC.

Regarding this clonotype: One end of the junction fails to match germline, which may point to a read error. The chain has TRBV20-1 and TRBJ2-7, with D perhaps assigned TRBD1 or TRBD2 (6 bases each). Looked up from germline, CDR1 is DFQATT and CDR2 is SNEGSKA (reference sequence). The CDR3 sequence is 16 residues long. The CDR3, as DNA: TGCATTGCTAGAGCTCCTTTGGCGGGACATACCTACGATCAGTACTTC. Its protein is CIARAPLAGHTYDQYF.

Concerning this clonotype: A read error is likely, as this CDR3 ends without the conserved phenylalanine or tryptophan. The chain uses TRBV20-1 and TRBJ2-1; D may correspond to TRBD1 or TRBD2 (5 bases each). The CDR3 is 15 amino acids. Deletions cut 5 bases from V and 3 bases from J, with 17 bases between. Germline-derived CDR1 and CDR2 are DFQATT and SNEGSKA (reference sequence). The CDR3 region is CSAPSTMRGYNEQFL. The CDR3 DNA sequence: TGCAGTGCTCCCTCGACTATGAGGGGCTACAATGAGCAGTTCCTC.